The 2 T cell receptor beta chains in this list originate from one sample, sequenced in a study of patients and donors after allogeneic stem cell transplantation. Each CDR3 protein is one row after TCRdb ran MiXCR on the RT-PCR reads. The sample shows a few hundred thousand distinct CDR3 sequences, about 38% of them seen only once. The sample comprised blood, either unsorted or a sorted T cell fraction (not recorded which). Every receptor here comes from a human donor who was either an allogeneic HSCT recipient or a stem cell or donor lymphocyte infusion donor (not recorded which). It is not recorded whose cells these are; they may come from a transplant donor.

With regard to this clonotype: One junction end does not reproduce the germline sequence, and a read error may be involved. The V call is TRBV7-2, the J call TRBJ2-3; D may correspond to TRBD1 or TRBD2 (5 bases each). Germline V gene data show CDR1 as SGHTA and CDR2 as FQGNSA. The CDR3 has 16 residues. CDR3 loop: CASSQILGRGTDTQYF. CDR3 in DNA: TGTGCCAGCAGCCAGATACTAGGTCGGGGCACAGATACGCAGTATTTC.

This chain links TRBV4-1 with TRBJ1-3; D unclear. V lost 2 bases to trimming and J lost 0 bases, with 11 bases between them. The CDR3 has 16 amino acids. Germline V gene data show CDR1 as MGHRA and CDR2 as YSYEKL. The CDR3 reads CASSQSFRSSGNTIYF. The DNA of the CDR3 is TGCGCCAGCAGCCAATCCTTTCGCAGCTCTGGAAACACCATATATTTT.